What follows describes a single T cell receptor (beta chain). Its antigen is still unknown. This same CDR3 is encoded by further DNA sequences in the sample. TCRdb's table, derived via immunoSEQ multiplex PCR, lists solely in-frame clones and lacks some. Of around 700,000 clones in the sample, 55% to 75% are singletons; the top ten hold approximately 1.8%. The sample belongs to a study of shared clonotypes between healthy human individuals. Whole-study context: For every donor, three CD4 naive, three CD4 memory, two CD8 naive and one CD8 memory plates were used. Notes on the study in general: The study found lower generation probabilities in non-shared clonotypes than in those shared by all four donors. The represented genetic and exposure-history diversity was limited by the small number of donors.

This CDR3 has 12 residues. The V gene's germline CDR1 is SEHNR and CDR2 FQNEAQ (reference sequence). Trimming removed 1 base at V and 5 bases at J, with 5 bases between. CD45RA+ naive and CD45RA-negative memory subsets were separated from CD4+ cells. This sequence joins TRBV7-9 and TRBJ1-2; D not certain. Sequencing was performed on memory CD4+ T cells sorted from blood. Noted subset: CD45RA-negative fraction. This sequence originates from a woman aged 30 to 39 in good health. The chain's CDR3 is CASSLDRYGYTF. The CDR3 DNA is TGTGCCAGCAGCTTAGATCGTTATGGCTACACCTTC.